These 18 T cell receptor beta chains were sequenced from one sample in a study of blood T cells in healthy people across ages. Together with a sample-barcoded 5' primer, a J-beta primer mix was included in a second PCR lasting about 6 to 11 cycles. A single record per CDR3 protein comes from TCRdb applying MiXCR to the 5' RACE reads. Of about 1.1 million distinct CDR3 sequences listed, approximately 38% are singletons. The sequencing input was blood. The receptors were gathered from a man between 18 and 35 years old in good health.

V gene TRBV27 combines with J gene TRBJ1-1, with D unresolved. The CDR3 sequence is 14 residues long. V was trimmed by 0 bases and J by 7 bases, leaving 12 bases between them. Germline lookup yields CDR1 MNHEY and CDR2 SMNVEV (reference sequence). The CDR3 DNA reads TGTGCCAGCAGTTTATCGAAAGGACGCATTGAAGCTTTCTTT. Its translation is CASSLSKGRIEAFF.

This chain links TRBV20-1 with TRBJ1-2; the D is unclear. The ends were cut back, 4 bases at V and 8 bases at J, with 11 bases in the middle. Germline V gene lookup returns CDR1 DFQATT and CDR2 SNEGSKA (reference sequence). The CDR3 spans 11 residues. CDR3 coding DNA: TGCAGTGCTACGACCCGGAGGGGCTACACCTTC. Translation gives CSATTRRGYTF.

This rearrangement joins TRBV2 to TRBJ1-6, with D maybe TRBD1 (6 bases). The V gene lost 6 bases and the J gene lost 7 bases, with 19 bases spanning the gap. CDR3 length equals 16 residues. Germline V gene lookup returns CDR1 SNHLY and CDR2 FYNNEI. The CDR3 region is CASRPSPGHQNSPLHF. The CDR3 DNA follows: TGTGCCAGCAGGCCTTCTCCGGGACACCAAAATTCACCCCTCCACTTT.

The V gene is TRBV27, the J gene TRBJ2-3; D is unclear. V lost 7 bases to trimming and J lost 5 bases, with 19 bases between them. Germline assignment: CDR1 MNHEY and CDR2 SMNVEV (reference sequence). The CDR3 runs 15 residues. The CDR3 reads CASTHRLVSIDTQYF. The CDR3, as DNA: TGTGCCAGCACCCACCGGCTAGTTTCCATAGATACGCAGTATTTT.

The rearrangement links TRBV12-3 or TRBV12-4 to TRBJ1-6; 8 positions agree with TRBD1. V dropped 1 base and J dropped 9; count of bases not matched to a gene: 5. This CDR3 has 15 amino acids. The CDR3 DNA is TGTGCCAGCAGTTTAGGGACAGGGTTGTTTTCACCCCTCCACTTT. Protein product: CASSLGTGLFSPLHF.

This clonotype was detected a few times. A read error may produce the germline difference seen at one junction end. The chain couples TRBV10-3 to TRBJ2-2; perhaps TRBD1 as D (6 bases). Germline values: CDR1 ENHRY, CDR2 SYGVKD. CDR3 length: 16 residues. CDR3 amino acids: CAVSWSRTRDTGELFF. The CDR3 bases are TGTGCCGTCTCCTGGTCGAGGACCAGGGACACCGGGGAGTTGTTTTTT.

The chain is built from TRBV20-1 and TRBJ1-1; weak D call: TRBD1 (5 bases). This CDR3 has 14 residues. Trimming removed 5 bases from V and 5 bases from J, with 18 bases in between. CDR1 and CDR2 (germline): DFQATT, SNEGSKA (reference sequence). DNA of the CDR3: TGCAGTGCTTATAACCAGGGCTCTGGGACTGAAGCTTTCTTT. It specifies CSAYNQGSGTEAFF.

About this clonotype itself: Just one base apart from a much larger clone, this may be a read error. The rearrangement joins TRBV29-1 to TRBJ2-7; 9 bases agree with TRBD1. The end of the DNA aligns better with TRBJ2-5, so the J call may be wrong. The CDR3 contains 15 residues. The germline CDR1 and CDR2 sequences are SQVTM and ANQGSEA. DNA of the CDR3: TGCAGCGTTGGAGTGGGACAGGGCCTCCAAGAGACCCAGTACTTC. Residues: CSVGVGQGLQETQYF.

This chain joins TRBV5-6 and TRBJ1-4; no definite D call. V was pared by 4 bases and J by 8 bases, with 18 bases between. Germline CDR1 and CDR2: SGHDT and YYEEEE. This CDR3 spans 15 amino acids. CDR3 sequence (DNA): TGTGCCAGCAGCGACGGACCCCGGCAAGCCGAAAAACTGTTTTTT. Protein product: CASSDGPRQAEKLFF.

V usage is TRBV27 and J usage is TRBJ2-5, with no clear D. Germline CDR1 is MNHEY and CDR2 is SMNVEV (reference sequence). V was cut by 2 bases and J by 1 base, with 8 bases left in between. The CDR3 consists of 14 residues. CDR3 DNA: TGTGCCAGCAGTTTAGGAGTTCTCCAAGAGACCCAGTACTTC. Translated, it gives CASSLGVLQETQYF.

V and J are TRBV4-3 and TRBJ2-3; the D is unclear. In germline, CDR1 is LGHNA, CDR2 YSLEER. This CDR3 spans 15 amino acids. V was pared by 1 base and J by 2 bases, with 10 bases between. CDR3 loop: CASSQGPVDTDTQYF. In nucleotides, the CDR3 is TGCGCCAGCAGCCAAGGTCCAGTGGACACAGATACGCAGTATTTT.

This clonotype was counted between two and nine times. The J gene is TRBJ1-1, the V gene TRBV4-1; D uncertain. The V end lost 1 base, the J end lost 11 bases, and 14 bases lay between the germline ends. Per germline, CDR1 MGHRA and CDR2 YSYEKL. CDR3 length equals 13 residues. The chain's CDR3 is CASSQGEGLGAFF. CDR3 bases: TGCGCCAGCAGCCAAGGGGAGGGCCTGGGGGCTTTCTTT.

This clonotype was observed a few times. The chain uses TRBV20-1 and TRBJ2-3, with 9 bases identical to TRBD2. Germline-derived CDR1 and CDR2 are DFQATT and SNEGSKA (reference sequence). The CDR3 is 16 residues long. The ends lost 3 bases at V and 0 bases at J; junction bases unmatched: 7. As DNA, the CDR3 is TGCAGTGCTAGGGGGACAGCGGGGGGCAGCACAGATACGCAGTATTTT. It translates to CSARGTAGGSTDTQYF.

The chain links TRBV3-1 to TRBJ2-1; 8 bases line up with TRBD2. The CDR3 is made up of 14 amino acids. Per germline, CDR1 LGHDT and CDR2 YNNKEL (reference sequence). After removal of 4 bases from V and 7 bases from J, the junction contained 6 bases not matched to a gene. CDR3 amino acids: CASSLASGLNEQFF. CDR3 nucleotides: TGTGCCAGCAGCCTAGCTAGCGGGCTGAATGAGCAGTTCTTC.

This clonotype was found a few times. This sequence joins TRBV5-1 and TRBJ1-6; tentative D call: TRBD1 (5 bases). In germline, CDR1 is SGHRS, CDR2 YFSETQ. Trimming cost V 0 bases and J 5 bases, with 15 bases left between them. This CDR3 spans 17 amino acids. The CDR3 DNA is TGCGCCAGCAGCTTGGGGGGACCGTTGATAAATAATTCACCCCTCCACTTT. Amino acids: CASSLGGPLINNSPLHF.

The genes are TRBV7-3 and TRBJ2-5; D is possibly TRBD2 (5 bases). The CDR3 contains 13 residues. The germline CDR1 and CDR2 sequences are SGHTA and FQGTGA. V was pared by 2 bases and J by 11 bases, with 15 bases between. The CDR3 protein is CASSLPPDRGQYF. For the CDR3, the DNA is TGTGCCAGCAGCTTACCTCCTGATCGAGGGCAGTACTTC.

This chain joins TRBV7-7 and TRBJ2-4; TRBD1 might be the D (5 bases). The DNA end lines up better with TRBJ2-5; the J call may be wrong. The CDR3 has 14 amino acids. Per germline, CDR1 SSHAT and CDR2 FNYEAQ (reference sequence). The CDR3 DNA follows: TGTGCCAGCAGCTTAGGGACAACCCAGGGGACCCAGTACTTC. Its protein product is CASSLGTTQGTQYF.

Notes on this clonotype: A much larger clone lies one base from this, so it may be a read error. The chain has TRBV12-3 or TRBV12-4 and TRBJ1-2; possibly TRBD1 for D (6 bases). CDR3 length equals 13 residues. The V gene lost 6 bases and the J gene lost 10 bases, with 18 bases spanning the gap. The DNA of the CDR3 is TGTGCCAGCAGCCTATCAGGGGTCTTTGACTACACCTTC. Amino acids: CASSLSGVFDYTF.